This T cell receptor beta chain was identified during a study of prognosis after radiotherapy for stage I lung cancer. The genomic DNA TCR beta CDR3 region underwent two rounds of multiplex PCR. The first round of PCR was done with primers that matched each TRBV and TRBJ gene. TCRdb processed the multiplex PCR reads anew with MiXCR; each CDR3 protein has one entry. The sample lists fewer than 35,000 distinct CDR3 sequences, 40% to 60% occurring once. This clonotype was observed many times. The clonotype comes from a donor aged 50 or older with non-small cell lung cancer. The source was PBMCs, collected before or after stereotactic body radiation therapy (not recorded which).

CDR3 nucleotides: TGTGCCAGCAGCTTAGGACTCCATGGGGCCACAGATACGCAGTATTTT. Amino acids: CASSLGLHGATDTQYF. The gene calls are TRBV7-9 and TRBJ2-3, with a tentative D call TRBD1 (5 bases). The CDR3 is 16 amino acids. V was shortened by 1 base and J by 2 bases, with 13 bases between the two germline ends. Germline CDR1 is SEHNR and CDR2 is FQNEAQ (reference sequence).